This TCR beta chain emerged from a study of T cells in Graves' hyperthyroidism and ophthalmopathy. This clonotype was detected ten times or more. RNA transcripts were the template for amplifying TCR beta CDR3 regions. HTBI primers were the set used in a first-round RT-PCR of the TCR CDR3. MiXCR was run by TCRdb on the multiplex PCR reads, yielding one entry per CDR3 protein. Of about 740,000 distinct CDR3 sequences listed, 12% to 15% are singletons. The CDR3 length is 15 residues. Trimming cost V 2 bases and J 9 bases, with 17 bases left between them. Germline values: CDR1 KGHSH, CDR2 LQKENI. This receptor was obtained from a woman aged 18-29 years with Graves' hyperthyroidism. The chain is built from TRBV18 and TRBJ2-1; D possibly matches TRBD1 or TRBD2 (5 bases each). Sequencing used blood. This CDR3 reads CASSPGTTKIGEQFF. The CDR3 bases are TGTGCCAGCTCACCAGGGACGACCAAGATCGGTGAGCAGTTCTTC.